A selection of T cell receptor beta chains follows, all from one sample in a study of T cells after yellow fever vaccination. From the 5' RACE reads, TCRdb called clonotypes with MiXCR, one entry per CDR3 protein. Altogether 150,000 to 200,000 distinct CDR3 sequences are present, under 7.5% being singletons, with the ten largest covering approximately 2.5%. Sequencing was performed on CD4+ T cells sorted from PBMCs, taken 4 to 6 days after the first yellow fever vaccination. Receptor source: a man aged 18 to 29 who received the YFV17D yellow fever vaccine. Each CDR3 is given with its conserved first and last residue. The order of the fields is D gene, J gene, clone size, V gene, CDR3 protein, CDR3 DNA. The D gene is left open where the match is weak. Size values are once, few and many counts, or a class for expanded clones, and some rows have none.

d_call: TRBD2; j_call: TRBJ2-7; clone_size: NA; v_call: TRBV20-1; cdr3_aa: CSASVAGESYEQYF; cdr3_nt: TGCAGTGCTAGCGTAGCGGGGGAGTCGTACGAGCAGTACTTC
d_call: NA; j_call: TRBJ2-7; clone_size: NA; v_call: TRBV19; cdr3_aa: CASSMRFGWFKRDEQYF; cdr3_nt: TGTGCCAGTAGTATGAGATTCGGGTGGTTTAAGAGGGACGAGCAGTACTTC
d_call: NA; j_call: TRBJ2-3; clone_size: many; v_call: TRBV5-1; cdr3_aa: CASSLGSGADTQYF; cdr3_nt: TGCGCCAGCAGCTTAGGCAGCGGCGCAGATACGCAGTATTTT
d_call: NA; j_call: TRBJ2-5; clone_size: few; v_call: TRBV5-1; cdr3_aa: CASRSSGRETQYF; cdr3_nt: TGCGCCAGCAGGAGTAGCGGCAGAGAGACCCAGTACTTC
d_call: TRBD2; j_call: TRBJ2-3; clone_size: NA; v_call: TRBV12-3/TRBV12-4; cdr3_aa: CAFSIWTSGVTDTQYF; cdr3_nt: TGTGCCTTCAGTATCTGGACTAGCGGAGTCACAGATACGCAGTATTTT
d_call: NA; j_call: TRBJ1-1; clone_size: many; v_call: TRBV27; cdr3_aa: CASSLSRRSEAFF; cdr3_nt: TGTGCCAGCAGTTTATCGAGGCGATCTGAAGCTTTCTTT
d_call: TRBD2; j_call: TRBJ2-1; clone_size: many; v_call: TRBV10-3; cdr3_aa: CAIRASGGSSYNEQFF; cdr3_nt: TGTGCCATCAGAGCTAGCGGGGGGAGCTCCTACAATGAGCAGTTCTTC
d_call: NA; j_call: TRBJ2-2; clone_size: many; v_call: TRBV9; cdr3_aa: CASSVTSSGAGELFF; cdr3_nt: TGTGCCAGCAGCGTTACTAGCTCGGGGGCCGGGGAGCTGTTTTTT
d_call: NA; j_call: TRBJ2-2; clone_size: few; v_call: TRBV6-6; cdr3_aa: CASSQWTGELFF; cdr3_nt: TGTGCCAGCTCGCAATGGACCGGGGAGCTGTTTTTT
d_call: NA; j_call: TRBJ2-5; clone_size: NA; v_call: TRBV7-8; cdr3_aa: CASSLGVTETQYF; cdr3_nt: TGTGCCAGCAGCTTAGGGGTTACGGAGACCCAGTACTTC
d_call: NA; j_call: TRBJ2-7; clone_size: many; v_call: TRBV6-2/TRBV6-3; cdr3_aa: CASSYSLANPSYEQYF; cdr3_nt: TGTGCCAGCAGTTACAGCCTAGCGAATCCATCCTACGAGCAGTACTTC
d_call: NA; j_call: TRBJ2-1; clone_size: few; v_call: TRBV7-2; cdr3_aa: CASSPFSGEQFF; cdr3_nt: TGTGCCAGCAGCCCCTTCTCGGGTGAGCAGTTCTTC
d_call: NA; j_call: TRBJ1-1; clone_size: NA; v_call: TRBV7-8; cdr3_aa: CASSLTRNTEAFF; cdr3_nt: TGTGCCAGCAGCCTCACAAGAAACACTGAAGCTTTCTTT